The following is a T cell receptor (beta chain) sequence with its context. Germline values: CDR1 SGHRS, CDR2 YFSETQ. V trimming: 4 bases; J trimming: 2 bases; junction bases outside the gene matches: 5. The CDR3 loop spans 15 amino acids. Using immunoSEQ multiplex PCR, the repertoire was profiled, and TCRdb retains in-frame clones only, with some absent. This table has 75,000 to 95,000 clones, more than 80% appearing once. This sample stems from a study of OX40 agonist ivuxolimab in advanced cancers. The clonotype comes from an adult with an advanced solid tumor such as melanoma, head and neck, liver or kidney cancer. The source was CD4+ or CD8+ T cells sorted from blood, collected in a trial of the OX40 agonist ivuxolimab. The chain couples TRBV5-1 to TRBJ2-5, with 10 bases lining up with TRBD2. The CDR3 here is CASSVGTSEQETQYF. In DNA form, the CDR3 reads TGCGCCAGCAGCGTGGGGACTAGCGAACAAGAGACCCAGTACTTC.